The next 32 T cell receptor beta chains were all read from a single sample in a study of T cells in Graves' hyperthyroidism and ophthalmopathy. Amplification of TCR beta CDR3 regions used RNA as the template. First-round RT-PCR of the TCR CDR3 relied on the HTBI primer set. One entry per CDR3 protein results from TCRdb running MiXCR on the multiplex PCR reads. The sample consists of around 380,000 distinct CDR3 sequences, approximately 12% of them appearing once. Sequenced: blood. These receptors were collected from a young man with Graves' hyperthyroidism that later progressed to Graves' ophthalmopathy.

This clonotype was picked up many times. The chain joins TRBV11-3 to TRBJ2-3; D is unresolved. CDR3 length equals 15 residues. In germline, CDR1 is SGHNT, CDR2 YENEEA. V lost 1 base to trimming and J lost 4 bases, with 12 bases between them. In DNA form, the CDR3 reads TGTGCCAGCAGCTTAGTTCCGACAACGGCAGATACGCAGTATTTT. Protein: CASSLVPTTADTQYF.

Many counts were recorded for this clonotype. This chain joins TRBV27 and TRBJ2-3; TRBD2 might be the D (5 bases). Between the trimmed V and J ends, which lost 2 bases and 2 bases, there was a span of 14 bases. The CDR3 spans 16 residues. Germline V gene sequence: CDR1 MNHEY, CDR2 SMNVEV (reference sequence). CDR3 sequence reads: CASSLVSGFNTDTQYF. In DNA form, the CDR3 reads TGTGCCAGCAGTTTAGTCAGCGGTTTCAACACAGATACGCAGTATTTT.

Worth noting for this clonotype: This may stem from a read error, because a much larger clone lies one nucleotide away. The chain recombines TRBV7-9 with TRBJ2-5; D is ambiguous. Trimming took off 8 bases at V and 2 bases at J, with 3 bases between the two ends. The CDR3 consists of 10 residues. Looked up from germline, CDR1 is SEHNR and CDR2 is FQNEAQ (reference sequence). The CDR3 reads CASGQETQYF. The CDR3 nucleotides are TGTGCCAGCGGACAAGAGACCCAGTACTTC.

There are many counts of this clonotype. The chain recombines TRBV2 with TRBJ1-6; unclear D gene. The CDR3 is 15 amino acids. The germline gives CDR1 SNHLY, CDR2 FYNNEI. Trimming stripped 7 bases from V and 0 bases from J, with 10 bases between. The chain's CDR3 is CASKESSSYNSPLHF. The CDR3 nucleotides read TGTGCCAGCAAGGAGTCCAGCTCCTATAATTCACCCCTCCACTTT.

This clonotype was observed many times. The rearrangement joins TRBV7-8 to TRBJ2-3; TRBD1 matches 7 bases. V trimming: 5 bases; J trimming: 2 bases; junction bases outside the gene matches: 10. The CDR3 totals 16 residues. Germline values: CDR1 SGHVS, CDR2 FQNEAQ. DNA of the CDR3: TGTGCCAGCAGCGGAGAGCCTAGGGGGCCCACAGATACGCAGTATTTT. It yields the protein CASSGEPRGPTDTQYF. Full variable domain (rest looked up from reference TRBV7-8 and TRBJ2-3): GAGVSQSPRYKVAKRGQDVALRCDPISGHVSLFWYQQALGQGPEFLTYFQNEAQLDKSGLPSDRFFAERPEGSVSTLKIQRTQQEDSAVYLCASSGEPRGPTDTQYFGPGTRLTVL.

This clonotype has ten or more counts. The chain couples TRBV24-1 to TRBJ1-2; possible D gene TRBD1, 6 bases. The CDR3 loop spans 12 amino acids. V lost 3 bases and J 9 bases, leaving 10 bases between the germline ends. Germline V lookup: CDR1 KGHDR, CDR2 SFDVKD. The CDR3 spells CATSDGGRRYTF. The CDR3 DNA reads as TGTGCCACCAGTGATGGGGGCCGCCGCTACACCTTC.

This clonotype was found a few times. This chain connects TRBV9 to TRBJ1-1; D might be TRBD1 (6 bases). Trimming removed 0 bases from V and 4 bases from J, with 13 bases in between. This CDR3 is built from 15 residues. Germline V gene lookup returns CDR1 SGDLS and CDR2 YYNGEE. CDR3 DNA sequence: TGTGCCAGCAGCGTAGGAGGAGGGGGGAGCACTGAAGCTTTCTTT. This sequence encodes CASSVGGGGSTEAFF.

This chain connects TRBV3-1 to TRBJ1-5, with D perhaps TRBD1 (5 bases). Trimming stripped 4 bases from V and 2 bases from J, with 12 bases between. Germline assignment: CDR1 LGHDT and CDR2 YNNKEL (reference sequence). CDR3 size: 15 residues. The CDR3 loop reads CASSLSDTGNQPQHF. CDR3 nucleotide sequence: TGTGCCAGCAGCCTATCGGACACCGGCAATCAGCCCCAGCATTTT.

This clonotype was counted between two and nine times. This chain links TRBV4-1 with TRBJ1-6; perhaps TRBD1 as D (5 bases). V lost 4 bases and J 9 bases, leaving 19 bases between the germline ends. Germline CDR1 reads MGHRA; CDR2 reads YSYEKL. CDR3 size: 16 residues. The CDR3 is CASSPEAREYGSPLHF. The CDR3 DNA sequence: TGCGCCAGCAGCCCAGAGGCCAGGGAATACGGTTCACCCCTCCACTTT.

This chain uses TRBV18 with TRBJ2-7; D might be TRBD1 or TRBD2, each matching 5 bases. This CDR3 is built from 14 residues. V shed 1 base and J shed 3 bases, with 10 bases lying between them. Germline CDR1 and CDR2: KGHSH and LQKENI. CDR3 region: CASSPQGPNYEQYF. For the CDR3, the DNA is TGTGCCAGCTCACCACAGGGACCGAACTACGAGCAGTACTTC. Full variable domain (rest looked up from reference TRBV18 and TRBJ2-7): NAGVMQNPRHLVRRRGQEARLRCSPMKGHSHVYWYRQLPEEGLKFMVYLQKENIIDESGMPKERFSAEFPKEGPSILRIQQVVRGDSAAYFCASSPQGPNYEQYFGPGTRLTVT.

The chain joins TRBV7-2 to TRBJ1-3, with a possible D match to TRBD1 (5 bases). Germline V lookup: CDR1 SGHTA, CDR2 FQGNSA. The CDR3 covers 16 residues. V lost 5 bases to trimming and J lost 5 bases, with 19 bases between them. This CDR3 is CASSLGVGGWRNTIYF. The CDR3 bases are TGTGCCAGCAGCCTCGGTGTCGGGGGTTGGAGAAACACCATATATTTT.

The chain uses TRBV20-1 and TRBJ2-7, with D maybe TRBD2 (6 bases). CDR1 and CDR2 (germline): DFQATT, SNEGSKA (reference sequence). V gave up 4 bases and J gave up 2 bases, with 12 bases separating them. There are 13 residues in the CDR3. The CDR3, as DNA: TGCAGTGCTAACCGGGACTCCCCCTACGAGCAGTACTTC. Protein: CSANRDSPYEQYF.

This sequence joins TRBV9 and TRBJ2-1; no clear D gene. V lost 0 bases to trimming and J lost 6 bases, with 7 bases between them. From germline, CDR1 is SGDLS and CDR2 YYNGEE. The CDR3 is made up of 13 amino acids. CDR3 protein: CASSVGSFNEQFF. CDR3 nucleotide sequence: TGTGCCAGCAGCGTAGGAAGTTTCAATGAGCAGTTCTTC.

This clonotype was recorded many times. CDR3 residues: CATSTWDRGYNEQFF. Written as DNA, the CDR3 is TGTGCCACCAGCACCTGGGACAGGGGGTACAATGAGCAGTTCTTC. The V and J genes are TRBV15 and TRBJ2-1; TRBD1 agrees at 11 bases. Germline-derived CDR1 and CDR2 are LNHNV and YYDKDF (reference sequence). The trim removed 4 bases at V and 4 bases at J, leaving 3 bases unmatched. This CDR3 is 15 amino acids long.

This clonotype was observed many times. This chain connects TRBV28 to TRBJ1-1; 8 bases line up with TRBD1. CDR1 MDHEN and CDR2 SYDVKM come from the germline V gene. After removal of 3 bases from V and 1 base from J, the junction contained 16 bases not matched to a gene. This CDR3 spans 19 amino acids. The CDR3 sequence is CASSFSGGLTGATNTEAFF. The DNA for the CDR3 is TGTGCCAGCAGTTTTTCCGGGGGGTTGACAGGGGCTACGAACACTGAAGCTTTCTTT. The entire variable domain, with the rest obtained from reference TRBV28 and TRBJ1-1, is as follows: DVKVTQSSRYLVKRTGEKVFLECVQDMDHENMFWYRQDPGLGLRLIYFSYDVKMKEKGDIPEGYSVSREKKERFSLILESASTNQTSMYLCASSFSGGLTGATNTEAFFGQGTRLTVV.

This clonotype came up a few times. The CDR3 region has the DNA TGCAGTGCTAGAGGTACGAAAACCTACGAGCAGTACTTC. It specifies CSARGTKTYEQYF. The chain employs TRBV20-1 and TRBJ2-7; D is unresolved. In germline, CDR1 is DFQATT, CDR2 SNEGSKA (reference sequence). Trimming shortened V by 1 base and J by 2 bases, and 9 bases separated the two germline ends. CDR3 length: 13 residues.

The chain uses TRBV7-9 and TRBJ1-5; D unresolved. Germline V lookup: CDR1 SEHNR, CDR2 FQNEAQ (reference sequence). Trimming shortened V by 1 base and J by 2 bases, and 12 bases separated the two germline ends. This CDR3 is built from 16 residues. CDR3: CASSLGVERRNQPQHF. CDR3 in DNA: TGTGCCAGCAGCTTAGGAGTAGAACGGCGCAATCAGCCCCAGCATTTT. Supplemented by reference TRBV7-9 and TRBJ1-5, the full variable domain reads DTGVSQNPRHKITKRGQNVTFRCDPISEHNRLYWYRQTLGQGPEFLTYFQNEAQLEKSRLLSDRFSAERPKGSFSTLEIQRTEQGDSAMYLCASSLGVERRNQPQHFGDGTRLSIL.

The chain links TRBV5-1 to TRBJ2-7; 12 bases are a match to TRBD2. This CDR3 is 17 amino acids long. Looked up from germline, CDR1 is SGHRS and CDR2 is YFSETQ. V was pared by 3 bases and J by 3 bases, with 10 bases of the junction left unmatched. The CDR3 region is CASSSRLAGARDYEQYF. In DNA, the CDR3 is TGCGCCAGCAGCTCAAGACTAGCGGGGGCCCGGGACTACGAGCAGTACTTC. The complete variable domain, with remaining parts taken from reference TRBV5-1 and TRBJ2-7, reads KAGVTQTPRYLIKTRGQQVTLSCSPISGHRSVSWYQQTPGQGLQFLFEYFSETQRNKGNFPGRFSGRQFSNSRSEMNVSTLELGDSALYLCASSSRLAGARDYEQYFGPGTRLTVT.

The J gene is TRBJ1-5, the V gene TRBV5-6, with no clear D. Germline assignment: CDR1 SGHDT and CDR2 YYEEEE. This CDR3 spans 12 amino acids. Trimming took off 3 bases at V and 10 bases at J, with 11 bases between the two ends. CDR3 coding DNA: TGTGCCAGCAGCTCACGATCATTTCCCCAGCATTTT. It codes for CASSSRSFPQHF.

This clonotype was seen repeatedly, ten times or more. The chain carries TRBV28 and TRBJ2-3, with 9 bases fitting TRBD2. V trimming: 6 bases; J trimming: 0 bases; junction bases outside the gene matches: 7. The CDR3 covers 16 residues. The germline V gene encodes CDR1 MDHEN and CDR2 SYDVKM. This CDR3 reads CASSSSGVASTDTQYF. DNA of the CDR3: TGTGCCAGCAGCTCTAGCGGGGTAGCTAGCACAGATACGCAGTATTTT.

The CDR3 sequence is CASSVEGAHRDTQYF. The CDR3 region has the DNA TGTGCCAGCAGCGTAGAGGGGGCCCACCGAGATACGCAGTATTTT. The J gene is TRBJ2-3, the V gene TRBV9; TRBD1 matches at 7 bases. Germline trimming cut 0 bases from V and 5 bases from J; bases unmatched to any gene: 6. Germline V lookup: CDR1 SGDLS, CDR2 YYNGEE. CDR3 length: 15 residues.

This clonotype has at least ten counts. This chain links TRBV2 with TRBJ1-2; D not resolved. The V end lost 6 bases, the J end lost 3 bases, and 8 bases lay between the germline ends. This CDR3 is built from 12 residues. From germline, CDR1 is SNHLY and CDR2 FYNNEI. In nucleotides, the CDR3 is TGTGCCAGCAGCCGGCAGGACTATGGCTACACCTTC. Translating it yields CASSRQDYGYTF. The full variable domain, its missing parts supplied by reference TRBV2 and TRBJ1-2, is EPEVTQTPSHQVTQMGQEVILRCVPISNHLYFYWYRQILGQKVEFLVSFYNNEISEKSEIFDDQFSVERPDGSNFTLKIRSTKLEDSAMYFCASSRQDYGYTFGSGTRLTVV.

This clonotype was seen repeatedly, ten times or more. The chain couples TRBV29-1 to TRBJ1-5; tentatively, D is TRBD1 (6 bases). With 4 bases removed from V and 2 bases from J, the gap between germline ends came to 9 bases. Germline lookup yields CDR1 SQVTM and CDR2 ANQGSEA. CDR3 size: 13 residues. The DNA of the CDR3 is TGCAGCGTTGCCGAGGGGGGCAATCAGCCCCAGCATTTT. Amino acids: CSVAEGGNQPQHF.

The CDR3 protein is CASLQRGRNEQYF. The DNA for the CDR3 is TGTGCCAGCTTGCAGAGGGGGAGGAACGAGCAGTACTTC. This sequence joins TRBV11-3 and TRBJ2-7; D may be TRBD1 or TRBD2 (6 bases each). The CDR3 is 13 residues long. Germline V gene data show CDR1 as SGHNT and CDR2 as YENEEA. V was pared by 8 bases and J by 5 bases, with 16 bases between. Filled out from reference TRBV11-3 and TRBJ2-7, the complete variable domain reads EAGVVQSPRYKIIEKKQPVAFWCNPISGHNTLYWYLQNLGQGPELLIRYENEEAVDDSQLPKDRFSAERLKGVDSTLKIQPAELGDSAVYLCASLQRGRNEQYFGPGTRLTVT.

The rearrangement links TRBV7-9 to TRBJ1-3; D not certain. Trimming removed 2 bases from V and 0 bases from J, with 11 bases in between. This CDR3 comprises 16 residues. In germline, CDR1 is SEHNR, CDR2 FQNEAQ (reference sequence). CDR3 sequence: CASSLSDTGSGNTIYF. The CDR3 DNA reads as TGTGCCAGCAGCTTATCAGATACGGGCTCTGGAAACACCATATATTTT. The whole variable domain, filled in from reference TRBV7-9 and TRBJ1-3, reads DTGVSQNPRHKITKRGQNVTFRCDPISEHNRLYWYRQTLGQGPEFLTYFQNEAQLEKSRLLSDRFSAERPKGSFSTLEIQRTEQGDSAMYLCASSLSDTGSGNTIYFGEGSWLTVV.

The rearrangement uses TRBV19 and TRBJ1-5; 7 bases match TRBD1. J was trimmed by 3 bases and V by 3 bases; bases with no gene match: 5. Per the germline V gene, CDR1 is LNHDA and CDR2 is SQIVND (reference sequence). The CDR3 spans 15 residues. In DNA, the CDR3 is TGTGCCAGTAGTATGCAGAGGGGGCTCAATCAGCCCCAGCATTTT. This sequence encodes CASSMQRGLNQPQHF. Filled out from reference TRBV19 and TRBJ1-5, the complete variable domain reads DGGITQSPKYLFRKEGQNVTLSCEQNLNHDAMYWYRQDPGQGLRLIYYSQIVNDFQKGDIAEGYSVSREKKESFPLTVTSAQKNPTAFYLCASSMQRGLNQPQHFGDGTRLSIL.

This clonotype appeared many times. V gene TRBV5-1 combines with J gene TRBJ1-1; TRBD1 might be the D (5 bases). CDR1 SGHRS and CDR2 YFSETQ come from the germline V gene. The V end lost 1 base, the J end lost 4 bases, and 11 bases lay between the germline ends. The CDR3 consists of 14 residues. The CDR3 DNA sequence: TGCGCCAGCAGCTTGTACAGGCAACCCACTGAAGCTTTCTTT. It is translated as CASSLYRQPTEAFF.

This clonotype was found a few times. A much larger clone is a single base away; this may be a read error. The chain recombines TRBV7-9 with TRBJ2-7; a possible D gene is TRBD2 (6 bases). The CDR3 loop spans 13 amino acids. The germline CDR1 and CDR2 sequences are SEHNR and FQNEAQ (reference sequence). V lost 5 bases and J 0 bases, leaving 8 bases between the germline ends. The CDR3 protein is CASSRESSYEQYF. For the CDR3, the DNA is TGTGCCAGCAGCCGGGAGAGCTCCTACGAGCAGTACTTC.

This clonotype was seen ten or more times. The V gene is TRBV7-2, the J gene TRBJ2-2, with D tentatively TRBD1 (6 bases). CDR3 length equals 17 residues. V gave up 5 bases and J gave up 0 bases, with 16 bases separating them. The germline V gene has CDR1 SGHTA and CDR2 FQGNSA. The CDR3 DNA sequence: TGTGCCAGCAGCCAGGGGTCGAGACAGGCGAACACCGGGGAGCTGTTTTTT. Translating gives CASSQGSRQANTGELFF.

This clonotype was detected many times. The gene calls are TRBV19 and TRBJ2-1, with D perhaps TRBD2 (6 bases). Trimming left V 5 bases short and J 0 bases short, with 14 bases between. The CDR3 is made up of 16 amino acids. Germline V lookup: CDR1 LNHDA, CDR2 SQIVND (reference sequence). The CDR3 is CASSEERASSYNEQFF. The CDR3 DNA is TGTGCCAGTAGTGAGGAGCGGGCTAGCTCCTACAATGAGCAGTTCTTC.

In its sample, this clonotype was seen many times. This chain links TRBV7-2 with TRBJ2-3, with D unclear. Per germline, CDR1 SGHTA and CDR2 FQGNSA. Trimming removed 4 bases at V and 2 bases at J, with 13 bases between. CDR3 length: 15 residues. This CDR3 is CASSSLGYLTDTQYF. As DNA, the CDR3 is TGTGCCAGCAGCTCACTGGGGTACCTCACAGATACGCAGTATTTT.

This chain joins TRBV20-1 and TRBJ1-5, with TRBD1 matching over 7 bases. The CDR3 sequence is 14 residues long. Germline lookup yields CDR1 DFQATT and CDR2 SNEGSKA (reference sequence). Unmatched junction bases numbered 5, after V lost 0 bases and J lost 6 bases. The CDR3 sequence is CSARDGRGRQPQHF. In DNA, the CDR3 is TGCAGTGCTAGAGATGGGAGGGGGCGTCAGCCCCAGCATTTT.